One and the same sample provided the 4 T cell receptor beta chains below, sequenced in a study of CD8 T cells in ankylosing spondylitis (dated by TCRdb to about 2017). Library creation used 5' RACE. These reads were obtained on an Illumina HiSeq 2500. Using fastp trimming at Q25 and MiXCR clonotype assembly, TCRdb reanalyzed the public sequencing data and kept in-frame beta chains. Each CDR3 protein appears once, grouped with its most common genes and DNA. The sample contains approximately 260,000 distinct CDR3 sequences, over 15% of them found a single time. The top ten constitute around 30% of the sample. Sequenced material: blood, either unsorted or a sorted T cell fraction (not recorded which). These receptors originate from a male donor with ankylosing spondylitis or in good health (not recorded which).

This clonotype has only a few counts. This chain joins TRBV5-6 and TRBJ2-6; the D gene could be TRBD1 or TRBD2 (5 bases each). Trimming shortened V by 1 base and J by 3 bases, and 8 bases separated the two germline ends. Germline V lookup: CDR1 SGHDT, CDR2 YYEEEE. The CDR3 has 15 residues. In nucleotides, the CDR3 is TGTGCCAGCAGCTTGTGGGACGTTGGGGCCAACGTCCTGACTTTC. Translating gives CASSLWDVGANVLTF.

This clonotype appeared a few times. The rearrangement joins TRBV12-3 or TRBV12-4 to TRBJ2-7; 11 bases fit TRBD2. The CDR3 length is 15 residues. V was clipped by 3 bases and J by 3 bases; unmatched bases: 4. As DNA, the CDR3 is TGTGCCAGCAGTTTCGGGACTAGCGGAGTCTACGAGCAGTACTTC. Protein: CASSFGTSGVYEQYF.

The rearrangement links TRBV12-3 or TRBV12-4 to TRBJ2-2; 10 bases map to TRBD1. J was trimmed by 5 bases and V by 5 bases; bases with no gene match: 5. The CDR3 totals 15 residues. The chain's CDR3 is CASSPRTGGTGELFF. Here the CDR3 DNA reads TGTGCCAGCAGTCCCCGGACAGGGGGGACCGGGGAGCTGTTTTTT.

The gene calls are TRBV28 and TRBJ2-7; a possible D gene is TRBD2 (6 bases). Per the germline V gene, CDR1 is MDHEN and CDR2 is SYDVKM. The CDR3 runs 14 residues. V lost 5 bases, J lost 2 bases, and 13 bases lay in between. The CDR3 DNA sequence: TGTGCCAGCAGTCCGGGAGTCCCTCCCTACGAGCAGTACTTC. It codes for CASSPGVPPYEQYF. Based on the CDR3 plus reference TRBV28 and TRBJ2-7, the full variable domain is DVKVTQSSRYLVKRTGEKVFLECVQDMDHENMFWYRQDPGLGLRLIYFSYDVKMKEKGDIPEGYSVSREKKERFSLILESASTNQTSMYLCASSPGVPPYEQYFGPGTRLTVT.